The 28 T cell receptor beta chains presented below share a single source sample, sequenced in a study of T-cell reconstitution after alpha-beta-depleted transplantation in children. Preparing the TCRbeta library involved the use of unique molecular identifiers. Each CDR3 protein gets one entry after TCRdb re-called the PCR reads with MiXCR. Of about a million distinct CDR3 sequences listed, about 31% are singletons. Sequenced material: PBMCs, mostly from graft donor cells, taken 360 days after TCRalphabeta/CD19-depleted stem cell transplant. All receptors derive from a boy under three years old who had a stem cell transplant for SCID, so the T cells may come from the graft donor.

The chain joins TRBV5-4 to TRBJ1-2; 7 bases line up with TRBD1. Germline assignment: CDR1 SGHNT and CDR2 YYREEE (reference sequence). This CDR3 is 14 amino acids long. Trimming cost V 3 bases and J 1 base; bases outside gene matches: 3. CDR3 sequence: CASSSGGFNYGYTF. Here the CDR3 DNA reads TGTGCCAGCAGCTCAGGGGGATTTAACTATGGCTACACCTTC.

This clonotype was counted between two and nine times. The chain uses TRBV5-1 and TRBJ2-2; D may be TRBD1 or TRBD2 (5 bases each). The CDR3 contains 17 residues. CDR1 and CDR2 from the germline V gene are SGHRS and YFSETQ. V was trimmed by 1 base and J by 0 bases, leaving 13 bases between them. In nucleotides, the CDR3 is TGCGCCAGCAGCTTGTCGAGAGGGGAGTCGAACACCGGGGAGCTGTTTTTT. Its protein is CASSLSRGESNTGELFF.

The sample holds many counts of this clonotype. This chain connects TRBV5-1 to TRBJ2-7; D is perhaps TRBD1 or TRBD2 (5 bases each). CDR1 and CDR2 (germline): SGHRS, YFSETQ. With 1 base removed from V and 0 bases from J, the gap between germline ends came to 11 bases. The CDR3 has 15 residues. In nucleotides, the CDR3 is TGCGCCAGCAGCTTGTACCCAGGGAGCTCCTACGAGCAGTACTTC. Translated: CASSLYPGSSYEQYF. The full variable domain, with the rest looked up from reference TRBV5-1 and TRBJ2-7, is KAGVTQTPRYLIKTRGQQVTLSCSPISGHRSVSWYQQTPGQGLQFLFEYFSETQRNKGNFPGRFSGRQFSNSRSEMNVSTLELGDSALYLCASSLYPGSSYEQYFGPGTRLTVT.

This clonotype was counted only a few times. This chain uses TRBV20-1 with TRBJ2-1; no firm D call. Deletions cut 1 base from V and 10 bases from J, with 17 bases between. The V gene's germline CDR1 is DFQATT and CDR2 SNEGSKA (reference sequence). The CDR3 is made up of 14 amino acids. The CDR3 spells CSARGIGSPREQFF. In DNA form, the CDR3 reads TGCAGTGCTAGAGGAATCGGGTCTCCGCGGGAGCAGTTCTTC.

A few counts support this clonotype. The genes are TRBV11-2 and TRBJ2-7; D gene uncertain. V lost 3 bases and J 3 bases, leaving 12 bases between the germline ends. Germline CDR1 and CDR2: SGHAT and FQNNGV. This CDR3 is built from 14 residues. CDR3 sequence: CASSFDGPHYEQYF. CDR3 DNA: TGTGCCAGCAGCTTTGACGGGCCCCACTACGAGCAGTACTTC.

This clonotype was observed many times. The V call is TRBV2, the J call TRBJ2-5, with 7 positions matching TRBD1. The V gene's germline CDR1 is SNHLY and CDR2 FYNNEI. CDR3 length: 15 amino acids. V dropped 4 bases and J dropped 2; count of bases not matched to a gene: 7. The DNA of the CDR3 is TGTGCCAGCAGTGGGGGACAGATAGATCAAGAGACCCAGTACTTC. Translation gives CASSGGQIDQETQYF.

The chain recombines TRBV28 with TRBJ2-1, with D maybe TRBD1 (5 bases). Germline CDR1 reads MDHEN; CDR2 reads SYDVKM. Trimming stripped 1 base from V and 7 bases from J, with 11 bases between. The length of the CDR3 is 14 residues. This chain's CDR3 is CASSLFQGWNEQFF. CDR3 in DNA: TGTGCCAGCAGTTTATTCCAGGGATGGAATGAGCAGTTCTTC.

The chain uses TRBV6-2 or TRBV6-3 and TRBJ2-7, with D unclear. The CDR3 spans 15 residues. CDR1 MNHEY and CDR2 SVGEGT come from the germline V gene. Trimming stripped 2 bases from V and 3 bases from J, with 14 bases between. CDR3 nucleotide sequence: TGTGCCAGCAGTTACCAAACCTGGGCCCACTACGAGCAGTACTTC. Its protein is CASSYQTWAHYEQYF.

The rearrangement joins TRBV7-9 to TRBJ2-7; D gene uncertain. Trimming stripped 4 bases from V and 3 bases from J, with 10 bases between. Per the germline V gene, CDR1 is SEHNR and CDR2 is FQNEAQ (reference sequence). There are 13 residues in the CDR3. The CDR3 reads CASSYYDGYEQYF. The CDR3 DNA reads as TGTGCCAGCAGCTACTACGACGGCTACGAGCAGTACTTC.

The DNA for the CDR3 is TGTGCCAGCAGCCATAACACAGGGGAACAGTACTTC. Its protein is CASSHNTGEQYF. The chain combines TRBV3-1 with TRBJ2-4; TRBD1 matches 7 bases. The V gene end was trimmed by 3 bases and the J gene end by 13 bases; junction bases not matched to a gene: 6. This CDR3 comprises 12 residues. The germline V gene has CDR1 LGHDT and CDR2 YNNKEL (reference sequence).

A few counts support this clonotype. The chain combines TRBV4-3 with TRBJ1-5; D unclear. V was pared by 0 bases and J by 3 bases, with 6 bases between. Germline lookup yields CDR1 LGHNA and CDR2 YSLEER. The CDR3 covers 14 residues. Here the CDR3 DNA reads TGCGCCAGCAGCCAAGAACAGTACAATCAGCCCCAGCATTTT. Its translation: CASSQEQYNQPQHF.

This rearrangement joins TRBV7-8 to TRBJ1-5, with D possibly TRBD1 on 6 matching bases. This CDR3 comprises 18 residues. Trimming pared 5 bases from V and 4 bases from J, leaving 24 bases between. Germline assignment: CDR1 SGHVS and CDR2 FQNEAQ. CDR3 nucleotides: TGTGCCAGCAGCCCGGTGGGGGCAGAGGGGGTATCAAATCAGCCCCAGCATTTT. Amino acids: CASSPVGAEGVSNQPQHF.

A few counts support this clonotype. The chain joins TRBV6-1 to TRBJ1-2; 7 bases fit TRBD1. Per the germline V gene, CDR1 is MNHNS and CDR2 is SASEGT. The length of the CDR3 is 15 residues. Germline trimming cut 5 bases from V and 4 bases from J; bases unmatched to any gene: 10. CDR3 sequence: CASSTPRTGAYGYTF. In DNA, the CDR3 is TGTGCCAGCAGTACGCCACGCACAGGGGCCTATGGCTACACCTTC.

This clonotype was counted only a few times. One end of the junction is discordant with germline, which a read error may explain. The chain employs TRBV29-1 and TRBJ1-1; tentatively, D is TRBD1 (6 bases). CDR1 SQVTM and CDR2 ANQGSEA come from the germline V gene. This CDR3 region has 12 residues. This chain's CDR3 is CSARGVKTEAFF. The CDR3 coding sequence is TGCAGCGCCAGGGGAGTGAAGACTGAAGCTTTCTTT.

This clonotype has more than one count but fewer than ten. CDR3 residues: CASCMTGTRKNIQYF. The CDR3 DNA is TGTGCCAGTTGCATGACCGGGACTAGGAAAAACATTCAGTACTTC. The chain links TRBV12-3 or TRBV12-4 to TRBJ2-4; the match to TRBD2 covers 8 bases. The V segment lost 9 bases and the J segment 4 bases; nucleotides outside the gene matches: 11. The CDR3 consists of 15 residues.

V is TRBV3-1 and J is TRBJ2-7, with no clear D. The germline gives CDR1 LGHDT, CDR2 YNNKEL (reference sequence). Trimming pared 0 bases from V and 8 bases from J, leaving 11 bases between. The CDR3 loop spans 13 amino acids. The CDR3, as DNA: TGTGCCAGCAGCCAAGAGAGATTCATCAAGCAGTACTTC. It codes for CASSQERFIKQYF.

This rearrangement joins TRBV15 to TRBJ2-5; no clear D. Looked up from germline, CDR1 is LNHNV and CDR2 is YYDKDF (reference sequence). Deletions cut 5 bases from V and 2 bases from J, with 12 bases between. This CDR3 has 14 amino acids. The CDR3 bases are TGTGCCACCAGCTTCCGGCAGGTGCAAGAGACCCAGTACTTC. This translates into CATSFRQVQETQYF.

The genes are TRBV7-9 and TRBJ1-3; TRBD1 matches 7 bases. The CDR3 has 14 amino acids. V was clipped by 3 bases and J by 5 bases; unmatched bases: 4. Germline V gene lookup returns CDR1 SEHNR and CDR2 FQNEAQ (reference sequence). The CDR3 loop reads CASSLGQLRNTIYF. The CDR3 DNA reads TGTGCCAGCAGCTTGGGACAGCTACGAAACACCATATATTTT.

The chain carries TRBV7-6 and TRBJ1-6; 9 nucleotides align to TRBD1. CDR1 is SGHVS and CDR2 is FNYEAQ in the germline V gene. V shed 5 bases and J 13 bases; nucleotides not matched to a gene: 9. The CDR3 runs 14 residues. CDR3 sequence reads: CASSPNRGRGPLHF. DNA for the CDR3: TGTGCCAGCAGCCCGAACAGGGGGCGCGGTCCCCTCCACTTT.

The chain uses TRBV7-6 and TRBJ2-1; D not certain. Trimming removed 2 bases at V and 5 bases at J, with 7 bases between. This CDR3 comprises 13 residues. Germline V gene lookup returns CDR1 SGHVS and CDR2 FNYEAQ. In DNA form, the CDR3 reads TGTGCCAGCAGCTTAACCCCAGACAATGAGCAGTTCTTC. This sequence encodes CASSLTPDNEQFF.

Here the CDR3 reads CSARDWTNYGYTF. The DNA for the CDR3 is TGCAGTGCTAGAGATTGGACTAACTATGGCTACACCTTC. The genes are TRBV20-1 and TRBJ1-2; the D is unclear. Germline CDR1 and CDR2: DFQATT and SNEGSKA (reference sequence). Trimming cost V 0 bases and J 0 bases, with 5 bases left between them. CDR3 length: 13 residues.

The chain recombines TRBV28 with TRBJ2-2; unclear D gene. V was pared by 8 bases and J by 6 bases, with 10 bases between. The length of the CDR3 is 12 residues. Germline V CDR1 and CDR2: MDHEN, SYDVKM. The CDR3 bases are TGTGCCAGCCGCTTAGTAGCCGGGGAGCTGTTTTTT. The encoded protein is CASRLVAGELFF.

The chain combines TRBV9 with TRBJ2-3; 11 bases map to TRBD2. V lost 4 bases, J lost 1 base, and 11 bases stayed unmatched. Germline values: CDR1 SGDLS, CDR2 YYNGEE. This CDR3 region has 18 residues. The CDR3 nucleotides read TGTGCCAGCAGCTACCGCCATAGCGGGGGGGCCCGCACAGATACGCAGTATTTT. Translation: CASSYRHSGGARTDTQYF.

This clonotype was seen repeatedly, ten times or more. The V call is TRBV5-1, the J call TRBJ1-1; D gene ambiguous. The CDR3 covers 16 residues. V shed 4 bases and J shed 0 bases, with 16 bases lying between them. Germline values: CDR1 SGHRS, CDR2 YFSETQ. This CDR3 is CASSLEAGRVNTEAFF. The CDR3 DNA reads TGCGCCAGCAGCCTGGAAGCAGGTCGGGTGAACACTGAAGCTTTCTTT.

This clonotype showed up just a few times. The chain uses TRBV12-3 or TRBV12-4 and TRBJ2-1, with 11 bases lining up with TRBD2. V lost 6 bases to trimming and J lost 9 bases; unmatched junction nucleotides: 13. The CDR3 has 16 residues. CDR3 protein: CASSRNSGGAFGEQFF. For the CDR3, the DNA is TGTGCCAGCAGCCGAAATAGCGGGGGGGCCTTTGGTGAGCAGTTCTTC.

V usage is TRBV9 and J usage is TRBJ2-2, with D tentatively TRBD2 (6 bases). This CDR3 is built from 12 residues. Germline CDR1 and CDR2: SGDLS and YYNGEE. V gave up 3 bases and J gave up 8 bases, with 8 bases separating them. CDR3 in DNA: TGTGCCAGCAGCGCCAGCGGGGGGGAGCTGTTTTTT. Its protein is CASSASGGELFF.

Only one count was recorded for this clonotype. The chain has TRBV20-1 and TRBJ1-2; D gene uncertain. Germline V gives CDR1 DFQATT, CDR2 SNEGSKA (reference sequence). The CDR3 is 14 residues long. V was pared by 3 bases and J by 0 bases, with 11 bases between. The CDR3 loop is CSASRDLSNYGYTF. In nucleotides, the CDR3 is TGCAGTGCTAGCCGCGACCTTTCTAACTATGGCTACACCTTC.

This clonotype showed up many times. The chain links TRBV6-5 to TRBJ2-1; TRBD1 is a possible D gene (5 bases). From germline, CDR1 is MNHEY and CDR2 SVGAGI. The CDR3 contains 15 residues. V lost 2 bases to trimming and J lost 4 bases, with 12 bases between them. Written as DNA, the CDR3 is TGTGCCAGCAGTTACGGCCCAGGGTTATACAATGAGCAGTTCTTC. Translated, it gives CASSYGPGLYNEQFF.